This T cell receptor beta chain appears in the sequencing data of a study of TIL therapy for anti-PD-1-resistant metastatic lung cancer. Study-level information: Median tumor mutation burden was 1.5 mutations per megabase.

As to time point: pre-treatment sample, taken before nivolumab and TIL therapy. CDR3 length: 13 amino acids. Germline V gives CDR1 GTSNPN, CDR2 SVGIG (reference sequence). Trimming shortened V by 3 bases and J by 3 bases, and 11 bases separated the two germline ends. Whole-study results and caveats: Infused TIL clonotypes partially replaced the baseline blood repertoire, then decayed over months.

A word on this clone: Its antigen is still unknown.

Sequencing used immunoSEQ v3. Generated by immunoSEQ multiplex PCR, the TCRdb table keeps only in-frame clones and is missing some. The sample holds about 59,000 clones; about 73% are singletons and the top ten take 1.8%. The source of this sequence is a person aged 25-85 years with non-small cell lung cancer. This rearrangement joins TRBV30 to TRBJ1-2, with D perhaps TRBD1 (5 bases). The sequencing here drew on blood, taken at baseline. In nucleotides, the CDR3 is TGTGCCTGGAGATCCCCGGGGGACTATGGCTACACCTTC. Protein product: CAWRSPGDYGYTF.